The 15 T cell receptor beta chains below all came from one sample that was sequenced in a study of cytomegalovirus exposure and HLA in healthy donors. Here immunoSEQ multiplex PCR was the method, and the copy in TCRdb shows in-frame clones only, minus some. The repertoire includes roughly 60,000 clones, 85% to 95% of them detected once, and 5.8% sits in the top ten. The sample comprised PBMCs. The origin of the receptors is a woman aged 18-30 years in good health and CMV-seropositive.

This chain uses TRBV9 with TRBJ2-2, with TRBD1 matching over 7 bases. The CDR3 sequence is 15 residues long. V shed 8 bases, J shed 2 bases, and the junction held 9 bases outside the gene matches. The germline CDR1 and CDR2 sequences are SGDLS and YYNGEE. The CDR3 loop is CASYPDRLNTGELFF. CDR3 bases: TGTGCCAGTTACCCGGACAGGCTTAACACCGGGGAGCTGTTTTTT.

This chain connects TRBV29-1 to TRBJ2-5; TRBD2 matches 9 bases. The V gene end was trimmed by 7 bases and the J gene end by 4 bases; junction bases not matched to a gene: 10. Germline values: CDR1 SQVTM, CDR2 ANQGSEA. There are 14 residues in the CDR3. In DNA, the CDR3 is TGCAGCGACCAACTAGCGGGCCGAGGAGAGACCCAGTACTTC. Translation: CSDQLAGRGETQYF.

The chain links TRBV21-1 to TRBJ1-5; the DNA was not compared with TRBD1, the D call given in the table. TRBV21-1 is annotated as a pseudogene. This CDR3 comprises 16 residues. As DNA, the CDR3 is TGTGCCAGCAGCTCCTCTCGGCAGGGGGCAAGACAGCCCCAGCATTTT. Translating it yields CASSSSRQGARQPQHF.

The V and J genes are TRBV4-1 and TRBJ2-7; 15 positions agree with TRBD2. The junction had 6 bases not matched to a gene; V was cut back by 1 base and J by 5 bases. In germline, CDR1 is MGHRA, CDR2 YSYEKL. The CDR3 sequence is 17 residues long. CDR3 protein: CASSQVGRTSGGDEQYF. The CDR3 DNA sequence: TGCGCCAGCAGCCAAGTCGGAAGGACTAGCGGGGGGGACGAGCAGTACTTC.

J is TRBJ2-7 and V is TRBV4-2, with D possibly matching TRBD1 (6 bases). Looked up from germline, CDR1 is LGHNA and CDR2 is YNFKEQ. V lost 4 bases and J 2 bases, leaving 15 bases between the germline ends. CDR3 size: 15 residues. Here the CDR3 reads CASSPDDRSAYEQYF. CDR3 nucleotides: TGTGCCAGCAGCCCGGACGACAGGTCAGCCTACGAGCAGTACTTC.

The rearrangement links TRBV2 to TRBJ2-1; TRBD2 matches 11 bases. J was trimmed by 6 bases and V by 8 bases; bases with no gene match: 3. Germline lookup yields CDR1 SNHLY and CDR2 FYNNEI. The CDR3 spans 13 residues. The CDR3 DNA reads as TGTGCCAGCTGGCTAGCGGGAGGCAATGAGCAGTTCTTC. As protein: CASWLAGGNEQFF.

The V call is TRBV7-3, the J call TRBJ2-1; 8 nucleotides match TRBD2. V was pared by 2 bases and J by 3 bases, with 9 bases of the junction left unmatched. This CDR3 contains 17 residues. Germline V CDR1 and CDR2: SGHTA, FQGTGA. CDR3 sequence: CASSLPRGGGYYNEQFF. For the CDR3, the DNA is TGTGCCAGCAGCTTACCCCGGGGCGGGGGGTACTACAATGAGCAGTTCTTC.

The chain carries TRBV5-4 and TRBJ2-3; D gene unclear. Germline V gene data show CDR1 as SGHNT and CDR2 as YYREEE (reference sequence). CDR3 length equals 15 residues. With 0 bases removed from V and 0 bases from J, the gap between germline ends came to 8 bases. The CDR3 DNA is TGTGCCAGCAGCTTGGTACAGAGTAGCACAGATACGCAGTATTTT. Its protein is CASSLVQSSTDTQYF.

This sequence joins TRBV19 and TRBJ2-5, with 8 bases fitting TRBD1. Judging by the DNA end, TRBJ2-7 fits better; the J call may be wrong. The CDR3 consists of 14 residues. From germline, CDR1 is LNHDA and CDR2 SQIVND (reference sequence). The CDR3 sequence: CASSISTGAYEQYF. CDR3 coding DNA: TGTGCCAGTAGTATATCGACAGGGGCCTACGAGCAGTACTTC.

This sequence joins TRBV11-1 and TRBJ2-7, with 11 bases matching TRBD2. Looked up from germline, CDR1 is SGHAT and CDR2 is FQDESV (reference sequence). The CDR3 spans 15 residues. With 5 bases clipped from V and 2 bases from J, the junction kept 5 bases outside the gene matches. The CDR3 loop reads CASSLGTSGTYEQYF. The CDR3 region has the DNA TGTGCCAGCAGCCTCGGGACTAGCGGAACCTACGAGCAGTACTTC.

This chain links TRBV6-6 with TRBJ2-7; 9 bases are shared with TRBD2. The CDR3 is 16 amino acids. Unmatched junction bases numbered 12, after V lost 3 bases and J lost 6 bases. The germline V gene encodes CDR1 MNHNY and CDR2 SVGAGI (reference sequence). This CDR3 reads CASSYVSSGTAGEQYF. CDR3 in DNA: TGTGCCAGCAGTTATGTATCTAGCGGGACGGCGGGCGAGCAGTACTTC.

The chain employs TRBV14 and TRBJ1-2; a weak D match, TRBD1 (5 bases). The germline gives CDR1 SGHDN, CDR2 FVKESK. This CDR3 has 14 residues. V was shortened by 6 bases and J by 5 bases, with 16 bases between the two germline ends. The chain's CDR3 is CASSQSGTLYGYTF. CDR3 nucleotide sequence: TGTGCCAGCAGTCAGTCCGGGACTTTATATGGCTACACCTTC.

V usage is TRBV6-5 and J usage is TRBJ1-1; 7 bases fit TRBD1. The CDR3 sequence is 14 residues long. V shed 2 bases, J shed 6 bases, and the junction held 6 bases outside the gene matches. Germline V gene data show CDR1 as MNHEY and CDR2 as SVGAGI. The CDR3 region has the DNA TGTGCCAGCAGTTACGACAGGGAAGTCGCTGAAGCTTTCTTT. Its protein is CASSYDREVAEAFF.

V gene TRBV9 combines with J gene TRBJ2-1; TRBD2 agrees at 12 bases. The trim removed 0 bases at V and 9 bases at J, leaving 4 bases unmatched. Germline V gene lookup returns CDR1 SGDLS and CDR2 YYNGEE. The CDR3 totals 15 residues. CDR3 loop: CASSVASGRAFEQFF. Here the CDR3 DNA reads TGTGCCAGCAGCGTAGCTAGCGGGAGGGCCTTTGAGCAGTTCTTC.

The V and J genes are TRBV2 and TRBJ2-7; no definite D call. CDR1 and CDR2 from the germline V gene are SNHLY and FYNNEI. The V end lost 7 bases, the J end lost 5 bases, and 18 bases lay between the germline ends. The CDR3 length is 14 residues. CDR3 residues: CASTPTEIFHEQYF. DNA for the CDR3: TGTGCCAGCACCCCGACTGAGATTTTTCACGAGCAGTACTTC.